The present T cell receptor beta chain was sequenced within a study of T cells expressing NK-cell markers. One entry per CDR3 protein, without DNA, is what TCRdb gives after re-calling the 5' RACE reads. The sample includes almost 450,000 distinct CDR3 sequences. The TCR originated in a woman aged 18 to 75 in good health. The sample was blood T cells: a sorted CD56 or NKG2C T cell subset, CD4+ or CD8+ T cells, or bulk PBMC T cells (not recorded which).

CDR3: CASSEVGVSWDEDSPLHF. This chain uses TRBV2 with TRBJ1-6; with no DNA, the TCRdb D assignment of TRBD1 cannot be verified. This CDR3 has 18 amino acids. Looked up from germline, CDR1 is SNHLY and CDR2 is FYNNEI.